Following are 12 T cell receptor beta chains from one sample sequenced in a study of cytomegalovirus exposure and HLA in healthy donors (dated by TCRdb to 2016 to 2017). Library method: the immunoSEQ multiplex PCR assay. For the multiplex PCR, a mixture combining 60 forward primers for TCR Vbeta segments and 13 reverse primers for TCR Jbeta segments was used. TCRdb carries this immuneACCESS record with in-frame sequences only. Its versions omit some clonotypes, under half of them owing to an unresolved V gene in the studies checked, with the rest unexplained. Counted in this sample were 94,000 or so clones; about 70% of them appeared once. About 8% of the sample lies in the top ten. Sequenced: PBMCs. These receptors were collected from a man in his 60s in good health and CMV-seronegative.

The chain carries TRBV4-1 and TRBJ2-2; 7 nucleotides agree with TRBD2. This CDR3 is built from 17 residues. Germline CDR1 reads MGHRA; CDR2 reads YSYEKL. With V trimmed by 0 bases and J by 3 bases, 7 bases remained unmatched. The CDR3 loop is CASSQDPLAVYTGELFF. The CDR3 DNA is TGCGCCAGCAGCCAAGACCCCCTAGCGGTCTACACCGGGGAGCTGTTTTTT.

This rearrangement joins TRBV5-1 to TRBJ2-3; D perhaps matches TRBD1 (6 bases). Trimming left V 5 bases short and J 6 bases short, with 10 bases between. CDR3 length: 12 residues. CDR1 is SGHRS and CDR2 is YFSETQ in the germline V gene. The CDR3 DNA is TGCGCCAGCAGAACTCAGGGGGATACGCAGTATTTT. Translation gives CASRTQGDTQYF.

The J gene is TRBJ1-2, the V gene TRBV6-6, with 9 bases matching TRBD1. The CDR3 loop spans 13 amino acids. Trimming at V came to 2 bases and at J to 6 bases, leaving 1 base not matched to a gene. Germline V gene sequence: CDR1 MNHNY, CDR2 SVGAGI (reference sequence). Here the CDR3 DNA reads TGTGCCAGCAGTTACCGGGACAGGGATGGCTACACCTTC. Its translation is CASSYRDRDGYTF.

As to this clone: This sample also contains other DNA sequences that code for the same CDR3. The J gene is TRBJ1-2, the V gene TRBV28; D not certain. Deletions cut 2 bases from V and 2 bases from J, with 6 bases between. The germline gives CDR1 MDHEN, CDR2 SYDVKM. The CDR3 has 13 residues. CDR3 protein: CASSLGQNYGYTF. The CDR3 DNA follows: TGTGCCAGCAGTTTAGGCCAGAACTATGGCTACACCTTC.

This clone has more than one count but fewer than ten. This chain uses TRBV11-2 with TRBJ1-2; a possible D gene is TRBD1 (5 bases). The ends were cut back, 0 bases at V and 8 bases at J, with 13 bases in the middle. Germline CDR1 is SGHAT and CDR2 is FQNNGV. The CDR3 has 14 residues. The CDR3 here is CASSLDHRLRGYTF. The DNA for the CDR3 is TGTGCCAGCAGCTTAGACCACAGGCTTCGCGGCTACACCTTC.

The chain joins TRBV5-1 to TRBJ1-1, with 7 positions matching TRBD1. CDR1 SGHRS and CDR2 YFSETQ come from the germline V gene. The CDR3 has 16 residues. The junction had 5 bases not matched to a gene; V was cut back by 0 bases and J by 0 bases. The CDR3, as DNA: TGCGCCAGCAGCTTGGAGGGGACAGTTATGAACACTGAAGCTTTCTTT. Translation gives CASSLEGTVMNTEAFF.

This sequence joins TRBV7-9 and TRBJ2-2; tentative D call: TRBD2 (6 bases). Germline CDR1 reads SEHNR; CDR2 reads FQNEAQ (reference sequence). The CDR3 is made up of 17 amino acids. Trimming cost V 4 bases and J 3 bases, with 18 bases left between them. The CDR3 loop is CASSYPMGGADTGELFF. CDR3 nucleotides: TGTGCCAGCAGCTACCCCATGGGGGGAGCGGACACCGGGGAGCTGTTTTTT.

This chain joins TRBV15 and TRBJ1-2; the match to TRBD1 covers 10 bases. The CDR3 loop spans 15 amino acids. The V segment lost 5 bases and the J segment 4 bases; nucleotides outside the gene matches: 7. Germline lookup yields CDR1 LNHNV and CDR2 YYDKDF (reference sequence). The CDR3 bases are TGTGCCACCAGCCCCTGGGACAGGGGTGGCTATGGCTACACCTTC. Its translation is CATSPWDRGGYGYTF.

J is TRBJ2-3 and V is TRBV2; 11 bases match TRBD1. This CDR3 spans 16 amino acids. V trimming: 6 bases; J trimming: 4 bases; junction bases outside the gene matches: 9. CDR1 SNHLY and CDR2 FYNNEI come from the germline V gene. The CDR3 DNA reads TGTGCCAGCAGATCGGACAGGGGGCGTAGATCAGATACGCAGTATTTT. Protein product: CASRSDRGRRSDTQYF. Drawing the rest from reference TRBV2 and TRBJ2-3, the complete variable domain is EPEVTQTPSHQVTQMGQEVILRCVPISNHLYFYWYRQILGQKVEFLVSFYNNEISEKSEIFDDQFSVERPDGSNFTLKIRSTKLEDSAMYFCASRSDRGRRSDTQYFGPGTRLTVL.

This chain joins TRBV5-1 and TRBJ2-5, with 7 bases lining up with TRBD1. CDR1 SGHRS and CDR2 YFSETQ come from the germline V gene. The CDR3 has 13 residues. Losses at the gene ends were 3 bases for V and 7 bases for J; bases not matched to a gene: 6. The CDR3 DNA reads as TGCGCCAGCAGCTCTGGACAGGTGGGGACCCAGTACTTC. This translates into CASSSGQVGTQYF.

The V and J genes are TRBV6-5 and TRBJ2-3, with D unresolved. From germline, CDR1 is MNHEY and CDR2 SVGAGI. V dropped 7 bases and J dropped 7 bases, with 9 bases sitting between them. The length of the CDR3 is 11 residues. In DNA, the CDR3 is TGTGCCAGCACTTATTATAATACGCAGTATTTT. Protein: CASTYYNTQYF.

The chain couples TRBV5-1 to TRBJ1-1, with 10 bases matching TRBD1. Germline V lookup: CDR1 SGHRS, CDR2 YFSETQ. V trimming: 4 bases; J trimming: 8 bases; junction bases outside the gene matches: 8. The length of the CDR3 is 14 residues. The CDR3 DNA reads TGCGCCAGCAGCCTGGGACAGGGGCGCGGCGAAGCTTTCTTT. Protein: CASSLGQGRGEAFF.